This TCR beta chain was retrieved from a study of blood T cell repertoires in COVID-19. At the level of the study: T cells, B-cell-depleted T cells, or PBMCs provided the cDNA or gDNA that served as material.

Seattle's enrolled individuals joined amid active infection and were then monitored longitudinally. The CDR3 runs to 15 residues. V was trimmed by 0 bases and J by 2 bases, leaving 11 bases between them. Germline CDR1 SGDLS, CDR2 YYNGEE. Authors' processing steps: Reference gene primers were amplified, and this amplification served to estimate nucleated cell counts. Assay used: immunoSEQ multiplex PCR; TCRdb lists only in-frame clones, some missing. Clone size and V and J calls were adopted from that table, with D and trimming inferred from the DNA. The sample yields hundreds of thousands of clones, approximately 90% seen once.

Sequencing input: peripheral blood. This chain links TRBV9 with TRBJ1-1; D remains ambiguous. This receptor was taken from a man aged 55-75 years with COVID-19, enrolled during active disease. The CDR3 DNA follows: TGTGCCAGCAGCGTAGGTTCACAATCAAACACTGAAGCTTTCTTT. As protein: CASSVGSQSNTEAFF.